This T cell receptor beta chain was identified in a study of T-cell reconstitution after alpha-beta-depleted transplantation in children. For this clonotype: Antigen: not known.

Study conclusions and caveats: T-cell counts and diversity at one year following transplant were attributed mainly to newly produced T cells. The high TCRbeta diversity at day 60 in some patients came from surviving recipient T cells and thymic progenitors. There were reportedly several hundred expanded graft clones from which alpha-beta T cells came about two months after transplant.

CDR1 and CDR2 from the germline V gene are GTSNPN and SVGIG (reference sequence). The CDR3 runs to 14 residues. The ends lost 4 bases at V and 5 bases at J; junction bases unmatched: 4. Unique molecular identifiers were incorporated into the prepared TCRbeta library. TCRdb re-called the PCR reads through MiXCR, storing one row per CDR3 protein. Among about 470,000 distinct CDR3 sequences listed, around two fifths were seen once. V and J are TRBV30 and TRBJ2-2; TRBD2 matches 10 bases. The origin of this receptor is a girl aged 2-10 years with aplastic anemia, due to receive a stem cell transplant. The starting material was PBMCs, obtained before TCRalphabeta/CD19-depleted stem cell transplant. The CDR3: CAWKREGLTGELFF. As DNA, the CDR3 is TGTGCCTGGAAGCGGGAGGGCCTAACCGGGGAGCTGTTTTTT.